Shown below are 4 T cell receptor beta chains from a single sample sequenced in a study of blood T cell repertoires in COVID-19. The repertoire was sequenced with immunoSEQ multiplex PCR; TCRdb's copy has only in-frame clones and lacks some. The top ten clones hold 2% to 2.5% of a sample with around 180,000 clones, roughly 89% of them seen once. Sequenced: PBMCs or T cells enriched from blood (not recorded which). These receptors were collected from a woman aged 40-49 years with acute COVID-19.

With regard to this clone: The same CDR3 arises from other DNA sequences in this sample as well. V usage is TRBV19 and J usage is TRBJ2-1; D possibly corresponds to TRBD2 (6 bases). Germline loops: CDR1 LNHDA, CDR2 SQIVND (reference sequence). Trimming removed 0 bases at V and 7 bases at J, with 7 bases between. The CDR3 extends over 13 amino acids. The CDR3 DNA reads TGTGCCAGTAGTATAGATGGAGGGAATGAGCAGTTCTTC. Encoded protein: CASSIDGGNEQFF. Drawing the rest from reference TRBV19 and TRBJ2-1, the complete variable domain is DGGITQSPKYLFRKEGQNVTLSCEQNLNHDAMYWYRQDPGQGLRLIYYSQIVNDFQKGDIAEGYSVSREKKESFPLTVTSAQKNPTAFYLCASSIDGGNEQFFGPGTRLTVL.

This clone was observed a few times. The chain is built from TRBV4-1 and TRBJ2-7; tentatively, D is TRBD1 (6 bases). V lost 3 bases to trimming and J lost 3 bases, with 12 bases between them. The CDR3 is 14 residues long. CDR1 is MGHRA, CDR2 YSYEKL, per germline. The chain's CDR3 is CASSQHGQNYEQYF. The DNA of the CDR3 is TGCGCCAGCAGCCAGCATGGACAGAACTACGAGCAGTACTTC.

V is TRBV5-4 and J is TRBJ1-1; D remains ambiguous. The CDR3 is 15 amino acids. Germline V gene lookup returns CDR1 SGHNT and CDR2 YYREEE (reference sequence). The V end was cut by 6 bases, the J end by 2 bases, with 17 bases between. CDR3 protein: CASTIMGPGNTEAFF. In DNA form, the CDR3 reads TGTGCCAGCACCATCATGGGCCCAGGCAACACTGAAGCTTTCTTT.

As DNA, the CDR3 is TGTGCCTGGAGTGTACTGGGAGCGGGAGGGCCGCGGAATGAGCAGTTCTTC. Amino acid sequence: CAWSVLGAGGPRNEQFF. This chain joins TRBV30 and TRBJ2-1, with 10 bases identical to TRBD2. Germline CDR1 and CDR2: GTSNPN and SVGIG (reference sequence). Germline trimming cut 0 bases from V and 7 bases from J; bases unmatched to any gene: 12. The length of the CDR3 is 17 residues.